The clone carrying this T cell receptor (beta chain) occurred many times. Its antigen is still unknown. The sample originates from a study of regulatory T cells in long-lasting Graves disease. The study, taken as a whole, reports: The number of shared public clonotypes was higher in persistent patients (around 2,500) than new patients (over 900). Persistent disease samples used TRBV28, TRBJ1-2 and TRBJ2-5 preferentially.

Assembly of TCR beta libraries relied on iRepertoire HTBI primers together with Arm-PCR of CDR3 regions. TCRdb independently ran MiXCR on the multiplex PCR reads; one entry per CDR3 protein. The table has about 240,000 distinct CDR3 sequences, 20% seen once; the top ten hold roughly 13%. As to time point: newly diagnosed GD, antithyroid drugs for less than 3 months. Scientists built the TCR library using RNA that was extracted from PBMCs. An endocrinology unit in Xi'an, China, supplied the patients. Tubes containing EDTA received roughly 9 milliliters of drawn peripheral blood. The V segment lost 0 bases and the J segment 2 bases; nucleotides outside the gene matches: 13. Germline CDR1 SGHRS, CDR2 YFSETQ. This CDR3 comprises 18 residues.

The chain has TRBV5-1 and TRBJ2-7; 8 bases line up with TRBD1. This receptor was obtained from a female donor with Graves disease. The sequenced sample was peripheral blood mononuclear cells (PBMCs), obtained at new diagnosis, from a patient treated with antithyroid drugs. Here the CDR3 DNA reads TGCGCCAGCAGCTTGGGGCCCGGACAGGGAAGTTCTACCTACGAGCAGTACTTC. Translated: CASSLGPGQGSSTYEQYF.